This TCR beta chain appears in the sequencing data of a study of blood T cell repertoires in COVID-19. Study overall: PBMCs, B-cell-depleted T cells, or T cells provided the cDNA or gDNA that made up the material.

The CDR3 runs 14 residues. Germline assignment: CDR1 SGDLS and CDR2 YYNGEE. V was shortened by 2 bases and J by 8 bases, with 14 bases between the two germline ends. The repertoire was sequenced with immunoSEQ multiplex PCR; TCRdb's copy has only in-frame clones and lacks some. The sample lists under 400,000 clones; roughly 89% were seen once. The genes are TRBV9 and TRBJ2-1, with a tentative D call TRBD1 (6 bases). Source material: peripheral blood. This clonotype originated in a woman between 55 and 75 years old with COVID-19, enrolled during active disease. The DNA for the CDR3 is TGTGCCAGCAGCGTGGACGAACAGGGATATGAGCAGTTCTTC. The encoded protein is CASSVDEQGYEQFF.